This passage covers 29 T cell receptor beta chains from one sample sequenced in a study of T cells after somatic rescue of genetic block. The table came from immunoSEQ multiplex PCR; TCRdb's copy has only in-frame clones and leaves some out. The sample contains roughly 11,000 clones, approximately 72% of which appear only once. The sequenced sample consisted of peripheral blood mononuclear cells (PBMCs). The source of these receptors is a boy between 10 and 17 years old.

This clone was detected only a few times. The chain has TRBV18 and TRBJ1-2; D unresolved. The CDR3 extends over 15 amino acids. The V gene lost 0 bases and the J gene lost 8 bases, with 16 bases spanning the gap. Germline CDR1 and CDR2: KGHSH and LQKENI. CDR3 amino acids: CASSPPSRPRFGYTF. The CDR3 DNA follows: TGTGCCAGCTCACCACCGAGCCGGCCTAGGTTCGGCTACACCTTC.

J is TRBJ1-1 and V is TRBV7-3, with TRBD1 as a possible D gene (5 bases). The CDR3 spans 16 residues. The germline gives CDR1 SGHTA, CDR2 FQGTGA. V lost 2 bases and J 3 bases, leaving 16 bases between the germline ends. In DNA form, the CDR3 reads TGTGCCAGCAGCTTACAGGGTAGAGGGATCGACACTGAAGCTTTCTTT. Encoded protein: CASSLQGRGIDTEAFF.

The rearrangement uses TRBV18 and TRBJ1-1; D is ambiguous. With 0 bases removed from V and 1 base from J, the gap between germline ends came to 9 bases. CDR1 and CDR2 from the germline V gene are KGHSH and LQKENI. The CDR3 contains 15 residues. The CDR3 DNA reads as TGTGCCAGCTCACCACCGGTTCAGAGGAACACTGAAGCTTTCTTT. The encoded protein is CASSPPVQRNTEAFF.

The chain recombines TRBV5-1 with TRBJ2-5, with D perhaps TRBD1 or TRBD2 (5 bases each). Germline-derived CDR1 and CDR2 are SGHRS and YFSETQ. The CDR3 totals 12 residues. Trimming took off 4 bases at V and 4 bases at J, with 8 bases between the two ends. CDR3 residues: CASSGGRETQYF. The CDR3, as DNA: TGCGCCAGCAGCGGGGGTAGAGAGACCCAGTACTTC.

This clone showed up just a few times. V and J are TRBV2 and TRBJ1-1; 10 positions agree with TRBD1. CDR1 is SNHLY, CDR2 FYNNEI, per germline. There are 12 residues in the CDR3. Trimming at V came to 9 bases and at J to 6 bases, leaving 4 bases not matched to a gene. The CDR3 nucleotides read TGTGCCAGTCGACAGGGGGCGTCTGAAGCTTTCTTT. It yields the protein CASRQGASEAFF.

V gene TRBV7-9 combines with J gene TRBJ2-3; tentative D call: TRBD1 (6 bases). Per the germline V gene, CDR1 is SEHNR and CDR2 is FQNEAQ (reference sequence). The CDR3 covers 14 residues. V was pared by 3 bases and J by 5 bases, with 12 bases between. CDR3 in DNA: TGTGCCAGCAGCTTGGGGCAGGGGATAGATACGCAGTATTTT. Translating it yields CASSLGQGIDTQYF.

The chain is built from TRBV2 and TRBJ1-2; TRBD1 is a possible D gene (5 bases). The V and J ends lost 8 bases and 8 bases respectively, with 15 bases between them. The germline V gene has CDR1 SNHLY and CDR2 FYNNEI. This CDR3 spans 12 amino acids. For the CDR3, the DNA is TGTGCCAGCGAATTAAGGGGATACGGCTACACCTTC. Its protein product is CASELRGYGYTF.

This rearrangement joins TRBV7-9 to TRBJ2-7; a weak D match, TRBD1 (5 bases). V lost 4 bases and J lost 3, with 28 bases in between. This CDR3 has 19 residues. Germline V lookup: CDR1 SEHNR, CDR2 FQNEAQ (reference sequence). CDR3 bases: TGTGCCAGCAGCTCAACGTTCCTGGACATAGGGGAACGGTTCTACGAGCAGTACTTC. It translates to CASSSTFLDIGERFYEQYF.

V and J are TRBV5-1 and TRBJ2-5; D not resolved. The assigned J gene may be wrong: the sequence end matches TRBJ2-7 better. The CDR3 is 14 amino acids. From germline, CDR1 is SGHRS and CDR2 YFSETQ. CDR3 sequence reads: CASSLAGRNYEQYF. The CDR3 DNA reads as TGCGCCAGCAGCTTGGCGGGTAGAAACTACGAGCAGTACTTC.

The chain couples TRBV7-6 to TRBJ2-7; D tentatively reads TRBD1 or TRBD2 (7 bases each). The V gene's germline CDR1 is SGHVS and CDR2 FNYEAQ. Trimming removed 1 base from V and 7 bases from J, with 23 bases in between. The CDR3 has 17 amino acids. CDR3 loop: CASSLVFGRTGAGEQYF. The DNA for the CDR3 is TGTGCCAGCAGCTTAGTGTTTGGTAGGACAGGAGCGGGGGAGCAGTACTTC.

This chain links TRBV11-3 with TRBJ1-1; D unclear. The length of the CDR3 is 16 residues. Germline V gene sequence: CDR1 SGHNT, CDR2 YENEEA. Trimming took off 4 bases at V and 4 bases at J, with 19 bases between the two ends. Here the CDR3 reads CASSYHQTAERTEAFF. The CDR3 nucleotides read TGTGCCAGCAGCTACCACCAGACGGCGGAACGCACTGAAGCTTTCTTT.

This rearrangement joins TRBV20-1 to TRBJ1-2; unclear D gene. Trimming removed 3 bases from V and 10 bases from J, with 12 bases in between. This CDR3 has 11 residues. In germline, CDR1 is DFQATT, CDR2 SNEGSKA (reference sequence). The CDR3 sequence: CSASPRHFYTF. The CDR3 DNA is TGCAGTGCTAGCCCTCGACACTTCTACACCTTC.

This clone was seen more than once but under ten times. The chain joins TRBV29-1 to TRBJ1-1, with D uncertain. Looked up from germline, CDR1 is SQVTM and CDR2 is ANQGSEA. The V and J ends lost 7 bases and 4 bases respectively, with 7 bases between them. The CDR3 has 10 amino acids. CDR3 residues: CSGLGTEAFF. CDR3 nucleotides: TGCAGCGGTCTGGGCACTGAAGCTTTCTTT.

V usage is TRBV7-6 and J usage is TRBJ2-3; weak D call: TRBD2 (7 bases). Germline values: CDR1 SGHVS, CDR2 FNYEAQ. V was trimmed by 5 bases and J by 9 bases, leaving 9 bases between them. This CDR3 contains 11 residues. CDR3 nucleotides: TGTGCCAGCAGCCGGGGGGCGACGCAGTATTTT. Residues: CASSRGATQYF. Together with reference TRBV7-6 and TRBJ2-3, the CDR3 gives the full variable domain: GAGVSQSPRYKVTKRGQDVALRCDPISGHVSLYWYRQALGQGPEFLTYFNYEAQQDKSGLPNDRFSAERPEGSISTLTIQRTEQRDSAMYRCASSRGATQYFGPGTRLTVL.

V usage is TRBV7-9 and J usage is TRBJ2-3, with 8 nucleotides matching TRBD2. V dropped 7 bases and J dropped 6; count of bases not matched to a gene: 9. This CDR3 is built from 14 residues. Germline CDR1 and CDR2: SEHNR and FQNEAQ (reference sequence). CDR3 nucleotide sequence: TGTGCCAGCACTCGGGAGGGGGTCGGGGATACGCAGTATTTT. Residues: CASTREGVGDTQYF.

This clone showed up just a few times. This chain links TRBV4-2 with TRBJ2-2; perhaps TRBD1 as D (5 bases). The germline V gene encodes CDR1 LGHNA and CDR2 YNFKEQ. The CDR3 covers 15 residues. Trimming removed 0 bases at V and 7 bases at J, with 12 bases between. CDR3 amino acids: CASSQDQGRIGELFF. The CDR3 nucleotides are TGTGCCAGCAGCCAAGACCAGGGCCGAATCGGGGAGCTGTTTTTT.

J is TRBJ2-3 and V is TRBV6-1, with D maybe TRBD2 (6 bases). The germline gives CDR1 MNHNS, CDR2 SASEGT. The CDR3 has 16 amino acids. V was clipped by 4 bases and J by 4 bases, with 18 bases between them. CDR3 residues: CASSGPLRGVPDTQYF. In DNA form, the CDR3 reads TGTGCCAGCAGTGGACCTCTCCGCGGGGTTCCAGATACGCAGTATTTT.

A few counts support this clone. J is TRBJ2-3 and V is TRBV4-3, with 9 positions matching TRBD2. Germline CDR1 is LGHNA and CDR2 is YSLEER. V was clipped by 3 bases and J by 11 bases; unmatched bases: 15. The CDR3 spans 16 residues. The CDR3: CASSQDRGLAGPQQYF. DNA of the CDR3: TGCGCCAGCAGCCAGGACCGGGGGCTAGCGGGACCCCAGCAGTATTTT.

This clone was found once. The chain links TRBV6-5 to TRBJ1-1; 9 positions agree with TRBD1. With 6 bases clipped from V and 3 bases from J, the junction kept 2 bases outside the gene matches. The CDR3 has 13 amino acids. Germline CDR1 reads MNHEY; CDR2 reads SVGAGI. The CDR3 coding sequence is TGTGCCAGCAGAGGACAGGGGTACACTGAAGCTTTCTTT. Translation: CASRGQGYTEAFF.

The chain links TRBV29-1 to TRBJ2-1; 8 bases agree with TRBD1. Germline-derived CDR1 and CDR2 are SQVTM and ANQGSEA. Trimming cost V 6 bases and J 1 base; bases outside gene matches: 2. The CDR3 is 13 amino acids. DNA for the CDR3: TGCAGCGTCCGGGACAGGTCCTACAATGAGCAGTTCTTC. It specifies CSVRDRSYNEQFF.

J is TRBJ2-3 and V is TRBV7-2; no clear D. Germline CDR1 and CDR2: SGHTA and FQGNSA. CDR3 length: 14 amino acids. With 1 base removed from V and 0 bases from J, the gap between germline ends came to 5 bases. CDR3 sequence reads: CASSLGLSTDTQYF. For the CDR3, the DNA is TGTGCCAGCAGCTTAGGGTTGAGCACAGATACGCAGTATTTT.

This clone is medium-sized within its sample. The V gene is TRBV30, the J gene TRBJ2-7, with D perhaps matching TRBD1 (5 bases). Germline CDR1 reads GTSNPN; CDR2 reads SVGIG (reference sequence). This CDR3 spans 15 amino acids. The ends were cut back, 5 bases at V and 1 base at J, with 18 bases in the middle. Here the CDR3 reads CAWDSTRSASYEQYF. DNA for the CDR3: TGTGCCTGGGACAGTACTCGGTCCGCGTCCTACGAGCAGTACTTC.

This chain connects TRBV6-5 to TRBJ1-2, with D uncertain. Deletions cut 0 bases from V and 0 bases from J, with 5 bases between. There are 14 residues in the CDR3. Germline assignment: CDR1 MNHEY and CDR2 SVGAGI. The CDR3 protein is CASSYSRTNYGYTF. In nucleotides, the CDR3 is TGTGCCAGCAGTTACTCGAGGACTAACTATGGCTACACCTTC.

J is TRBJ2-5 and V is TRBV7-8; 7 bases are shared with TRBD1. In germline, CDR1 is SGHVS, CDR2 FQNEAQ. This CDR3 spans 17 amino acids. The V segment lost 1 base and the J segment 3 bases; nucleotides outside the gene matches: 11. The CDR3 sequence: CASSLDPSGDREETQYF. The CDR3 region has the DNA TGTGCCAGCAGCTTAGACCCCAGTGGGGACAGAGAAGAGACCCAGTACTTC.

The gene calls are TRBV19 and TRBJ2-1; 9 bases map to TRBD2. The CDR3 extends over 18 amino acids. In germline, CDR1 is LNHDA, CDR2 SQIVND (reference sequence). J gave up 0 bases and V 4 bases, and 10 bases lay outside the gene matches. The CDR3 sequence: CASSKLGGGGASYNEQFF. CDR3 nucleotide sequence: TGTGCCAGTAGTAAATTAGGAGGCGGGGGGGCCTCCTACAATGAGCAGTTCTTC.

The chain has TRBV5-1 and TRBJ1-5; tentatively, D is TRBD1 (5 bases). Germline V CDR1 and CDR2: SGHRS, YFSETQ. V lost 0 bases and J lost 2, with 9 bases in between. The CDR3 is 15 residues long. The chain's CDR3 is CASSLGPGGNQPQHF. CDR3 nucleotides: TGCGCCAGCAGCTTGGGGCCGGGGGGCAATCAGCCCCAGCATTTT. Complete variable domain (other parts from reference TRBV5-1 and TRBJ1-5): KAGVTQTPRYLIKTRGQQVTLSCSPISGHRSVSWYQQTPGQGLQFLFEYFSETQRNKGNFPGRFSGRQFSNSRSEMNVSTLELGDSALYLCASSLGPGGNQPQHFGDGTRLSIL.

The V and J genes are TRBV2 and TRBJ1-2, with D possibly matching TRBD1 (5 bases). CDR1 SNHLY and CDR2 FYNNEI come from the germline V gene. The V and J ends lost 8 bases and 7 bases respectively, with 17 bases between them. The CDR3 is 13 amino acids. The CDR3 DNA reads TGTGCCAGCTCCCTAGCAGGGCCAGTTGGCTACACCTTC. Its protein is CASSLAGPVGYTF. The whole variable domain, filled in from reference TRBV2 and TRBJ1-2, reads EPEVTQTPSHQVTQMGQEVILRCVPISNHLYFYWYRQILGQKVEFLVSFYNNEISEKSEIFDDQFSVERPDGSNFTLKIRSTKLEDSAMYFCASSLAGPVGYTFGSGTRLTVV.

The chain carries TRBV6-6 and TRBJ2-7; D might be TRBD1 (5 bases). Germline values: CDR1 MNHNY, CDR2 SVGAGI (reference sequence). V was trimmed by 0 bases and J by 4 bases, leaving 7 bases between them. The CDR3 spans 13 residues. CDR3 region: CASSYSAGYEQYF. DNA for the CDR3: TGTGCCAGCAGTTACTCGGCAGGGTACGAGCAGTACTTC.

This rearrangement joins TRBV11-2 to TRBJ2-3; a possible D gene is TRBD2 (5 bases). This CDR3 is 15 amino acids long. Germline V CDR1 and CDR2: SGHAT, FQNNGV. The germline V and J ends were trimmed by 2 bases and 2 bases, with 11 bases remaining between them. This CDR3 reads CASSLFTSYTDTQYF. The CDR3, as DNA: TGTGCCAGCAGCTTATTTACTAGTTACACAGATACGCAGTATTTT.